This T cell receptor (beta chain) stems from a study of prognosis after radiotherapy for stage I lung cancer. The V end lost 6 bases, the J end lost 1 base, and 12 bases lay between the germline ends. The CDR3 loop spans 14 amino acids. Study-wide results and limits: Gene usage, both TRBV and TRBJ, reportedly differed between patients with metastases and patients without them. Lower Shannon entropy after stereotactic body radiation therapy was observed in patients who went on to develop distant metastases.

Amplicons of TCR beta CDR3 were generated from genomic DNA by two-round multiplex PCR. Each TRBV and TRBJ gene had its own primer in the first PCR round. One entry per CDR3 protein results from TCRdb running MiXCR on the multiplex PCR reads. The sample lists over 11,000 distinct CDR3 sequences, 50% to 65% occurring once. This clonotype was detected many times. Its antigen is not identified. The chain employs TRBV12-3 or TRBV12-4 and TRBJ2-5; D may match TRBD1 or TRBD2 (6 bases each). The sequencing here drew on PBMCs, taken before or after stereotactic body radiation therapy (not recorded which). The clonotype was recovered from a donor over 45 with non-small cell lung cancer. The CDR3 sequence is CASRRGVFQETQYF. CDR3 sequence (DNA): TGTGCCAGCAGGAGGGGGGTATTCCAAGAGACCCAGTACTTC.